The 30 T cell receptor beta chains in this list originate from one sample, sequenced in a study of Tregs in tolerant kidney transplant recipients. The data were produced by immunoSEQ multiplex PCR, yet TCRdb's version contains in-frame clones alone and is incomplete. This sample's clone table lists 25,000 to 35,000 clones. Sample: CD8+ T cells from blood, taken before the transplant. The receptors were sampled from a human donor who received a combined kidney and bone marrow transplant.

As concerns this clone: Coverage ceases 3 residues before the CDR3 finishes, and the germline J gene fills in the end. The chain has TRBV7-9 and TRBJ1-1; D ambiguous. This CDR3 comprises 13 residues. V gave up 5 bases and J gave up 6 bases, with 13 bases separating them. Germline V gene sequence: CDR1 SEHNR, CDR2 FQNEAQ (reference sequence). CDR3 DNA (partial): TGTGCCAGCAGCGGATGGGCCAACTCTGAA. As protein: CASSGWANSE. The entire CDR3 protein reads CASSGWANSEAFF.

About this clone: The sequence runs out 3 residues before the end of the CDR3; the remainder is reconstructed from the germline J gene. The chain links TRBV19 to TRBJ1-5; 8 bases fit TRBD1. From germline, CDR1 is LNHDA and CDR2 SQIVND (reference sequence). With 9 bases clipped from V and 1 base from J, the junction kept 5 bases outside the gene matches. The CDR3 contains 14 residues. This CDR3 reads CASNRQGSNQPQHF. The sequenced CDR3 bases are TGTGCCAGCAACCGACAGGGGAGCAATCAGCCC.

Comments on this clone: The read comes to an end 3 residues before the CDR3 does, leaving the germline J gene to fill in the end. The chain couples TRBV7-8 to TRBJ1-1, with a tentative D call TRBD1 (6 bases). The CDR3 consists of 16 residues. The V and J ends lost 0 bases and 3 bases respectively, with 14 bases between them. Germline V gene sequence: CDR1 SGHVS, CDR2 FQNEAQ. The part of the CDR3 DNA that was read is TGTGCCAGCAGCTTAGCGGAGATGCAGGGGCACACTGAA. It specifies CASSLAEMQGHTE. The whole CDR3 is CASSLAEMQGHTEAFF.

As to this clone: Read sequence stops 3 residues before the CDR3 end, and the germline J gene provides the missing end. The J gene is TRBJ1-1, the V gene TRBV7-9; D perhaps matches TRBD1 (5 bases). The V gene lost 2 bases and the J gene lost 4 bases, with 8 bases spanning the gap. Germline CDR1 reads SEHNR; CDR2 reads FQNEAQ (reference sequence). There are 13 residues in the CDR3. Partial CDR3 DNA: TGTGCCAGCAGCTTACCAGGGAGCACTGAA. The encoded protein is CASSLPGSTE. The CDR3 in its entirety is CASSLPGSTEAFF.

The CDR3 is CASSITGPGELFF. The CDR3 DNA, read in part, is TGTGCCAGTAGTATAACAGGGCCCGGGGAG. V and J are TRBV19 and TRBJ2-2; a weak D match, TRBD1 (6 bases). The sequence runs out 3 residues before the end of the CDR3; the remainder is reconstructed from the germline J gene. The CDR3 consists of 13 residues. The ends were cut back, 2 bases at V and 6 bases at J, with 7 bases in the middle. From germline, CDR1 is LNHDA and CDR2 SQIVND (reference sequence).

Incomplete CDR3 DNA: TGTGCCAGCATGGGGCGACAGGTCAATGAG. Translating gives CASMGRQVNE. The entire CDR3 reads CASMGRQVNEQFF. This rearrangement joins TRBV2 to TRBJ2-1, with a weak D call TRBD1 (6 bases). The read ends 3 residues early relative to the CDR3; the germline J gene fills the gap. The CDR3 extends over 13 amino acids. CDR1 and CDR2 from the germline V gene are SNHLY and FYNNEI. V lost 7 bases and J lost 6, with 13 bases in between.

Of note for this clone: The CDR3 end lies 3 residues beyond the end of the read and is filled in from the germline J gene. The chain joins TRBV5-6 to TRBJ1-2, with D possibly matching TRBD1 (6 bases). V was cut by 3 bases and J by 5 bases, with 14 bases left in between. Germline-derived CDR1 and CDR2 are SGHDT and YYEEEE. The CDR3 is 14 amino acids. Partial CDR3 DNA: TGTGCCAGCAGCTCCCGGGACAAGTCTTATGGC. Translation: CASSSRDKSYG. Given in full, the CDR3 is CASSSRDKSYGYTF.

A remark on this clone: The read halts 3 residues ahead of the CDR3 end, with the missing end drawn from the germline J gene. The rearrangement links TRBV18 to TRBJ1-3; TRBD1 matches at 9 bases. Germline assignment: CDR1 KGHSH and CDR2 LQKENI. J lost 1 base, V lost 2 bases, and 6 bases had no gene match. The length of the CDR3 is 17 residues. The CDR3 DNA, read in part, is TGTGCCAGCTCACCAAGGGGACAGGGCTGGTCTGGAAACACC. Its protein product is CASSPRGQGWSGNT. The CDR3 reads in full as CASSPRGQGWSGNTIYF.

To note about this clone: The read falls 3 residues short of the CDR3 end, and the missing part is taken from the germline J gene. The chain links TRBV10-3 to TRBJ2-5; D gene ambiguous. The V end lost 6 bases, the J end lost 1 base, and 6 bases lay between the germline ends. The V gene's germline CDR1 is ENHRY and CDR2 SYGVKD. The CDR3 is 12 residues long. The CDR3 sequence: CAISDIQETQYF. The covered CDR3 bases are TGTGCCATCAGCGACATCCAAGAGACC.

About this clone itself: The read ends 3 residues shy of where the CDR3 ends; the end is completed using the germline J gene. This chain connects TRBV7-7 to TRBJ2-1; possible D gene TRBD1, 7 bases. CDR3 size: 14 residues. V lost 5 bases and J lost 2, with 10 bases in between. Germline lookup yields CDR1 SSHAT and CDR2 FNYEAQ (reference sequence). CDR3 DNA (partial): TGTGCCAGCAGCGCGGGACAGCCCTACAATGAG. Translated, it gives CASSAGQPYNE. The whole CDR3 is CASSAGQPYNEQFF.

Remarks on this clone: The read halts 3 residues ahead of the CDR3 end, with the missing end drawn from the germline J gene. The chain joins TRBV7-6 to TRBJ2-7; TRBD1 agrees at 7 bases. With V trimmed by 1 base and J by 5 bases, 8 bases remained unmatched. The germline gives CDR1 SGHVS, CDR2 FNYEAQ. The length of the CDR3 is 15 residues. This CDR3 is CASSLETGVLHEQYF. The DNA read from the CDR3 is TGTGCCAGCAGCTTAGAAACAGGGGTTTTGCACGAG. The variable domain in full, completed from reference TRBV7-6 and TRBJ2-7, reads GAGVSQSPRYKVTKRGQDVALRCDPISGHVSLYWYRQALGQGPEFLTYFNYEAQQDKSGLPNDRFSAERPEGSISTLTIQRTEQRDSAMYRCASSLETGVLHEQYFGPGTRLTVT.

On this clone: The observed sequence ends 3 residues before the CDR3 terminus, with the missing tail filled in from the germline J gene. The V call is TRBV10-2, the J call TRBJ2-7; D is unclear. Germline loops: CDR1 WSHSY, CDR2 SAAADI. V gave up 2 bases and J gave up 3 bases, with 11 bases separating them. The CDR3 extends over 14 amino acids. CDR3 region: CASSEEGSFYEQYF. The CDR3 DNA, read in part, is TGCGCCAGCAGTGAGGAAGGCAGTTTCTACGAG.

Points on this clone: The missing CDR3 end, 3 residues past where the read stops, is filled in from the germline J gene. This chain joins TRBV19 and TRBJ2-5, with D maybe TRBD2 (6 bases). Trimming stripped 3 bases from V and 2 bases from J, with 13 bases between. CDR3 length: 15 residues. In germline, CDR1 is LNHDA, CDR2 SQIVND (reference sequence). CDR3 amino acids: CASSIGRREQETQYF. The CDR3 bases that were read are TGTGCCAGTAGTATCGGTCGGCGGGAACAAGAGACC.

Concerning this clone: The read comes to an end 3 residues before the CDR3 does, leaving the germline J gene to fill in the end. J is TRBJ1-1 and V is TRBV7-2, with TRBD1 as a possible D gene (5 bases). This CDR3 is built from 15 residues. The V gene lost 1 base and the J gene lost 1 base, with 10 bases spanning the gap. Germline-derived CDR1 and CDR2 are SGHTA and FQGNSA. The CDR3: CASSLVGHPNTEAFF. The CDR3 DNA, read in part, is TGTGCCAGCAGCTTAGTGGGGCACCCGAACACTGAA.

Concerning this clone itself: The read terminates 3 residues ahead of where the CDR3 ends, so the germline J gene completes it. The chain carries TRBV6-1 and TRBJ1-2; TRBD1 matches 7 bases. From germline, CDR1 is MNHNS and CDR2 SASEGT. This CDR3 spans 15 amino acids. CDR3 DNA, as far as it was read: TGTGCCAGCAGTGAGCGCGGGACAGCCCCCCAGGGC. Protein sequence: CASSERGTAPQG. The entire CDR3 protein is CASSERGTAPQGYTF.

Remarks on this clone: The CDR3 is cut off 3 residues early in the read; its end comes from the germline J gene. V gene TRBV20-1 combines with J gene TRBJ2-1; 13 bases are a match to TRBD2. The trim removed 3 bases at V and 7 bases at J, leaving 9 bases unmatched. Germline assignment: CDR1 DFQATT and CDR2 SNEGSKA (reference sequence). The CDR3 is 16 amino acids. Partial CDR3 DNA: TGCAGTGCTAGTCAACTAGCGGGAGGGGACTGGAATGAG. Translation gives CSASQLAGGDWNE. Given in full, the CDR3 is CSASQLAGGDWNEQFF.

Notes on this clone: Read data end 3 residues before the CDR3 end; the end is taken from the germline J gene. The chain recombines TRBV5-6 with TRBJ2-1; D is uncertain. The CDR3 has 13 amino acids. Germline lookup yields CDR1 SGHDT and CDR2 YYEEEE. V was trimmed by 7 bases and J by 2 bases, leaving 10 bases between them. The CDR3 region is CASAVAAYNEQFF. CDR3 bases read: TGTGCCAGCGCCGTGGCAGCCTACAATGAG.

The sequenced part of the CDR3 DNA is TGTGCCAGCACAGGGGGGGAGGCTAACTATGGC. Amino acids: CASTGGEANYG. The whole CDR3 is CASTGGEANYGYTF. V and J are TRBV19 and TRBJ1-2; 8 bases are a match to TRBD1. The read halts 3 residues ahead of the CDR3 end, with the missing end drawn from the germline J gene. Per the germline V gene, CDR1 is LNHDA and CDR2 is SQIVND (reference sequence). The CDR3 is 14 residues long. The V and J ends lost 9 bases and 0 bases, in that order; junction bases with no gene match: 6.

A word on this clone: The read terminates 3 residues before the CDR3 end, so the remaining end is supplied by the germline J gene. The chain recombines TRBV19 with TRBJ2-7, with D tentatively TRBD1 (6 bases). The CDR3 runs to 14 residues. Per the germline V gene, CDR1 is LNHDA and CDR2 is SQIVND (reference sequence). Trimming shortened V by 9 bases and J by 2 bases, and 17 bases separated the two germline ends. The CDR3 region is CASGQNRAPYEQYF. The sequenced CDR3 bases are TGTGCCAGCGGCCAGAACAGGGCCCCCTACGAG. Full variable domain (outside the CDR3, taken from reference TRBV19 and TRBJ2-7): DGGITQSPKYLFRKEGQNVTLSCEQNLNHDAMYWYRQDPGQGLRLIYYSQIVNDFQKGDIAEGYSVSREKKESFPLTVTSAQKNPTAFYLCASGQNRAPYEQYFGPGTRLTVT.

Concerning this clone: The read stops 3 residues short of the end of the CDR3; the missing end is completed from the germline J gene. The rearrangement uses TRBV2 and TRBJ1-5; 8 positions match TRBD1. The CDR3 contains 16 residues. V gave up 2 bases and J gave up 1 base; unmatched junction bases: 4. CDR1 SNHLY and CDR2 FYNNEI come from the germline V gene. The sequenced part of the CDR3 DNA is TGTGCCAGCAGTGAACTGACAGGGGCCAGCAATCAGCCC. As protein: CASSELTGASNQP. The whole CDR3 sequence is CASSELTGASNQPQHF.

About this clone itself: The missing CDR3 end, 3 residues past where the read stops, is filled in from the germline J gene. The V gene is TRBV20-1, the J gene TRBJ2-5; D unclear. The germline gives CDR1 DFQATT, CDR2 SNEGSKA (reference sequence). V lost 6 bases and J 5 bases, leaving 10 bases between the germline ends. CDR3 length equals 11 residues. CDR3 DNA (partial): TGCAGTGCCCATAACGGGGAGACC. Protein: CSAHNGET. The CDR3 in full is CSAHNGETQYF.

Points on this clone: The read terminates 3 residues ahead of where the CDR3 ends, so the germline J gene completes it. This chain connects TRBV7-6 to TRBJ1-2; a possible D gene is TRBD1 (5 bases). The CDR3 has 12 residues. The germline V gene encodes CDR1 SGHVS and CDR2 FNYEAQ. The CDR3 DNA, read in part, is TGTGCCAGCAGCTCCGAGGGGATCGGC. It yields the protein CASSSEGIG. From start to end, the CDR3 is CASSSEGIGYTF.

As concerns this clone: The observed sequence ends 3 residues before the CDR3 terminus, with the missing tail filled in from the germline J gene. V is TRBV19 and J is TRBJ1-2; tentative D call: TRBD1 (5 bases). CDR1 and CDR2 (germline): LNHDA, SQIVND (reference sequence). V was clipped by 7 bases and J by 3 bases, with 12 bases between them. The CDR3 is 13 amino acids. The CDR3 region is CASIGTPDYGYTF. The CDR3 bases that were read are TGTGCCAGTATCGGGACTCCGGACTATGGC.

Remarks on this clone: The missing CDR3 end, 3 residues past where the read stops, is filled in from the germline J gene. The chain joins TRBV7-9 to TRBJ2-7; TRBD2 matches at 8 bases. Germline assignment: CDR1 SEHNR and CDR2 FQNEAQ (reference sequence). CDR3 size: 15 residues. V shed 5 bases and J 0 bases; nucleotides not matched to a gene: 6. The CDR3 loop is CASSPPGGGSYEQYF. The covered CDR3 bases are TGTGCCAGCAGCCCGCCGGGGGGGGGCTCCTACGAG.

About this clone: The CDR3 extends 3 residues past the end of the read, so its final part is completed from the germline J gene. V usage is TRBV11-2 and J usage is TRBJ1-1; a possible D gene is TRBD1 (5 bases). The germline V and J ends were trimmed by 5 bases and 3 bases, with 13 bases remaining between them. Germline CDR1 and CDR2: SGHAT and FQNNGV. The CDR3 extends over 14 amino acids. The CDR3 sequence: CASSPRGGYTEAFF. The CDR3 bases that were read are TGTGCCAGCAGCCCACGGGGGGGTTACACTGAA.

Note on this clone: The read falls 3 residues short of the CDR3 end, and the missing part is taken from the germline J gene. This chain connects TRBV7-2 to TRBJ1-4; D is unresolved. The V end lost 1 base, the J end lost 5 bases, and 11 bases lay between the germline ends. This CDR3 comprises 15 residues. Germline V gene sequence: CDR1 SGHTA, CDR2 FQGNSA. The CDR3 reads CASSLGHSLNEKLFF. Incomplete CDR3 DNA: TGTGCCAGCAGCTTAGGGCACAGCCTGAATGAAAAA.

Comment on this clone: The read is 3 residues too short to cover the CDR3 end, so that end is filled in from the germline J gene. The genes are TRBV6-1 and TRBJ2-7; TRBD2 aligns across 14 bases. Germline V gene data show CDR1 as MNHNS and CDR2 as SASEGT. This CDR3 has 16 residues. J gave up 3 bases and V 4 bases, and 5 bases lay outside the gene matches. Incomplete CDR3 DNA: TGTGCCAGCAGTGGGTGGACTAGCGGGGGGTTCTACGAG. Translating it yields CASSGWTSGGFYE. In full, the CDR3 reads CASSGWTSGGFYEQYF.

CDR3 protein: CASSHRDRGKRTEAFF. Partial CDR3 DNA: TGTGCCAGCAGCCACAGGGACAGGGGGAAGAGAACTGAA. The chain has TRBV14 and TRBJ1-1, with TRBD1 matching 11 bases. The read finishes 3 residues shy of the CDR3 end, and the germline J gene is used to complete it. The CDR3 totals 16 residues. Germline CDR1 SGHDN, CDR2 FVKESK. The trim removed 3 bases at V and 5 bases at J, leaving 8 bases unmatched.

Details on this clone: The read terminates 3 residues ahead of where the CDR3 ends, so the germline J gene completes it. The genes are TRBV19 and TRBJ2-5, with D possibly being TRBD1 (5 bases). From germline, CDR1 is LNHDA and CDR2 SQIVND (reference sequence). The V end lost 0 bases, the J end lost 2 bases, and 10 bases lay between the germline ends. The CDR3 is made up of 15 amino acids. The CDR3 loop is CASSIDQGRQETQYF. CDR3 DNA, as far as it was read: TGTGCCAGTAGTATAGATCAGGGCAGACAAGAGACC.

Note on this clone: Read data end 3 residues before the CDR3 end; the end is taken from the germline J gene. The chain is built from TRBV5-1 and TRBJ1-2; 8 bases agree with TRBD1. The CDR3 has 14 amino acids. Germline CDR1 and CDR2: SGHRS and YFSETQ. The J segment lost 3 bases and the V segment lost 3 bases, leaving 4 bases of the junction unmatched. The sequenced CDR3 bases are TGCGCCAGCAGCTGGGGGACAGGAGACTATGGC. This codes for CASSWGTGDYG. The complete CDR3 protein is CASSWGTGDYGYTF.